The subject of this entry is one TCR beta chain. Antigen: not known. These data come from a study of shared clonotypes between healthy human individuals. Notes on the study in general: Sampling included only blood; tissue repertoires likely differ.

Sequencing was performed with immunoSEQ multiplex PCR; in TCRdb, only in-frame clones are kept and a portion is missing. The repertoire holds about 480,000 clones, with roughly 78% as singletons. CDR1 is ENHRY, CDR2 SYGVKD, per germline. This CDR3 spans 14 amino acids. Deletions cut 7 bases from V and 0 bases from J, with 12 bases between. The J gene is TRBJ1-1, the V gene TRBV10-3; no clear D. This TCR came from a woman in her thirties or forties in good health. Some clones in this sample may be carry-over from other donors' samples. The specimen sequenced was PBMCs. In DNA form, the CDR3 reads TGTGCCATCACGGAGGTTGGATTGAACACTGAAGCTTTCTTT. The encoded protein is CAITEVGLNTEAFF.